This T cell receptor (beta chain) was found in a study of read filtering for tumor transcriptome and immune sequencing. Molecular barcoded adaptors covering alpha/delta and beta/gamma chains were used on 400 ng RNA. TCRdb reprocessed the reads via MiXCR and lists one record per CDR3 protein. The sample lists 43,000 or so distinct CDR3 sequences; 15% to 20% were seen once. Germline V CDR1 and CDR2: MNHEY, SVGAGI. Trimming removed 0 bases from V and 6 bases from J, with 1 base in between. This CDR3 has 11 amino acids. This clonotype came up many times. The sample comprised a population of CD138-negative cells sorted from bone marrow. This chain joins TRBV6-5 and TRBJ2-3; no definite D call. This clonotype was obtained from a donor aged 40 or over with multiple myeloma. The DNA of the CDR3 is TGTGCCAGCAGTTACTCGGATACGCAGTATTTT. It translates to CASSYSDTQYF.